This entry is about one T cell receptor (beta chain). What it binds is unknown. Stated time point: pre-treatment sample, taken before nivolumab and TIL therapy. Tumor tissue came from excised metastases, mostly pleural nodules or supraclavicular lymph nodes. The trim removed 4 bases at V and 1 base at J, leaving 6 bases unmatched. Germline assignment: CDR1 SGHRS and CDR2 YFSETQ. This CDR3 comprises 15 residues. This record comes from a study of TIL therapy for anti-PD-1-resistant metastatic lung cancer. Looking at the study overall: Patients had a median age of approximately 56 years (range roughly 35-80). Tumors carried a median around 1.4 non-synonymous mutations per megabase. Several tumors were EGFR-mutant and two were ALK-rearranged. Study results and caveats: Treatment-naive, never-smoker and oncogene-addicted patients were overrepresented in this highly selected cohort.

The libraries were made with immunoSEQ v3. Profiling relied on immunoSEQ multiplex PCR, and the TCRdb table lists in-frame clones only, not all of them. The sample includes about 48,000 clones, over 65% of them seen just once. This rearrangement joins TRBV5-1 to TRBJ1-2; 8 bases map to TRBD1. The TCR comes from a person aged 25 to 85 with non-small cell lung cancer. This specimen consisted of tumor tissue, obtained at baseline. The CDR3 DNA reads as TGCGCCAGCAGCCCGGGGACAGGTTTTAACTATGGCTACACCTTC. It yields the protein CASSPGTGFNYGYTF. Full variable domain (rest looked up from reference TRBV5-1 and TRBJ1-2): KAGVTQTPRYLIKTRGQQVTLSCSPISGHRSVSWYQQTPGQGLQFLFEYFSETQRNKGNFPGRFSGRQFSNSRSEMNVSTLELGDSALYLCASSPGTGFNYGYTFGSGTRLTVV.